This T cell receptor beta chain was captured in a study of blood T cell repertoires in COVID-19. Here immunoSEQ multiplex PCR was the method, and the copy in TCRdb shows in-frame clones only, minus some. The sample consists of roughly 5,100 clones, around nine tenths of them appearing once. J was trimmed by 1 base and V by 6 bases; bases with no gene match: 4. Germline V gene data show CDR1 as SNHLY and CDR2 as FYNNEI. The CDR3 totals 15 residues. The TCR comes from a woman aged 80 or over with acute or convalescent COVID-19. The chain couples TRBV2 to TRBJ2-3; TRBD1 agrees at 10 bases. Material for sequencing was peripheral blood. The chain's CDR3 is CASRGDRGGTDTQYF. CDR3 sequence (DNA): TGTGCCAGCAGAGGGGACAGGGGAGGCACAGATACGCAGTATTTT.